The rows below give T cell receptor beta chains drawn from one sample of a study of cytomegalovirus exposure and HLA in healthy donors. Repertoires were generated with immunoSEQ multiplex PCR, while TCRdb's copy carries only in-frame clones and drops some. The sample lists around 260,000 clones, under 90% occurring once. Sequenced sample: PBMCs. All receptors come from a girl under 10 years old in good health and CMV-seronegative. The CDR3 runs from the conserved cysteine through the conserved F or W.

14,TRBV9,TRBJ2-7,CASSTRTGAYEQYF
14,TRBV28,TRBJ2-3,CASSSAGAVDTQYF
15,TRBV2,-,CASYRGQATSYEQYF
11,TRBV6-1,TRBJ2-3,CASSTGTDRYF
14,TRBV28,TRBJ2-5,CASLSGGALGAQYF
16,TRBV19,TRBJ2-2,CASSTPSGFNTGELFF
12,TRBV6-1,TRBJ2-7,CASSEPPGEQYF
18,TRBV28,TRBJ1-5,CASSSTDRGRARNQPQHF
14,TRBV5-1,TRBJ1-2,CASSPQGGIRGYTF
12,TRBV28,TRBJ2-5,CASRARQETQYF